This TCR beta chain was sequenced during a study of cytomegalovirus exposure and HLA in healthy donors. Assay used: immunoSEQ multiplex PCR; TCRdb lists only in-frame clones, some missing. The sample lists fewer than 350,000 clones; roughly 90% were seen once. Whole-study findings and limits: The study listed approximately 160 cytomegalovirus-associated TCR beta chains. As confirmed in vitro, a few CMV-associated chains were specific for CMV antigens. Reports indicated that the classifier achieved high specificity and sensitivity in diagnosing cytomegalovirus status.

Regarding this clone: The antigen is unknown.

Sequencing input: PBMCs. The TCR comes from a woman between 18 and 30 years old in good health and CMV-seronegative.

The CDR3 loop is CARLNRGYGYTF. CDR3 DNA: TGTGCCAGGTTGAACAGGGGCTATGGCTACACCTTC. V usage is TRBV28 and J usage is TRBJ1-2; 7 bases line up with TRBD1. Trimming removed 9 bases from V and 4 bases from J; junction bases left unmatched: 5. Germline V lookup: CDR1 MDHEN, CDR2 SYDVKM. This CDR3 is 12 amino acids long.